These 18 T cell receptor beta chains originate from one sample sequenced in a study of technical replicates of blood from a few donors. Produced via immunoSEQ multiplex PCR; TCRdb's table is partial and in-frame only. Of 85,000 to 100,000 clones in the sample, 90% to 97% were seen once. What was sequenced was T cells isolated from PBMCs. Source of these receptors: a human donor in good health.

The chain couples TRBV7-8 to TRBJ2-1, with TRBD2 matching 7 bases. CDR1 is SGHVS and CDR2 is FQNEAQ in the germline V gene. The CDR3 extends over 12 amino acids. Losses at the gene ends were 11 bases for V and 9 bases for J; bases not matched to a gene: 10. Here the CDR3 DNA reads TGTGCCTCGGGAAGCGGGGTTAGTGAGCAGTTCTTC. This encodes CASGSGVSEQFF.

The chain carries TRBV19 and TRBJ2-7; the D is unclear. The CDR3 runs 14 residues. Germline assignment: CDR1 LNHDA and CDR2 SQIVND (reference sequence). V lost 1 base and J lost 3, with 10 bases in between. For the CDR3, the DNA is TGTGCCAGTAGTATAGGGGCAGGAAACTACGAGCAGTACTTC. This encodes CASSIGAGNYEQYF.

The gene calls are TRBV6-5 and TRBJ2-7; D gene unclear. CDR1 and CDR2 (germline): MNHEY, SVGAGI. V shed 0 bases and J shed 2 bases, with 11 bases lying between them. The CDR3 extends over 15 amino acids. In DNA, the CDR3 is TGTGCCAGCAGTTACTCCACGCAAACAACCTACGAGCAGTACTTC. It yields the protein CASSYSTQTTYEQYF.

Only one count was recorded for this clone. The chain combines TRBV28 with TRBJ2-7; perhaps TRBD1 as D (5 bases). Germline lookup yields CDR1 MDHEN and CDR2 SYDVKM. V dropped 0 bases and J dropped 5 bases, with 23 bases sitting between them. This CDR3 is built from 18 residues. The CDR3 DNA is TGTGCCAGCAGTTTATGGCATGCTCGGCATCCCAGGGTCCACGAGCAGTACTTC. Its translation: CASSLWHARHPRVHEQYF.

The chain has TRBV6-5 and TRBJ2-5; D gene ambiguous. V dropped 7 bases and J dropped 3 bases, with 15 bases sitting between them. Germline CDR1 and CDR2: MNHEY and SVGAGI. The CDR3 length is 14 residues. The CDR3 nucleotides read TGTGCCAGCACCCGTCGTTTCGGTAAAGAGACCCAGTACTTC. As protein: CASTRRFGKETQYF.

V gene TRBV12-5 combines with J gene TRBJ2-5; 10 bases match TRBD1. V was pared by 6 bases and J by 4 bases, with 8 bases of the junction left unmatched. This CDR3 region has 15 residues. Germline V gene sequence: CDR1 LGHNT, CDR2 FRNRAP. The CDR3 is CASGRQGAQGETQYF. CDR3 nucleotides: TGTGCTAGTGGACGACAGGGGGCGCAGGGAGAGACCCAGTACTTC.

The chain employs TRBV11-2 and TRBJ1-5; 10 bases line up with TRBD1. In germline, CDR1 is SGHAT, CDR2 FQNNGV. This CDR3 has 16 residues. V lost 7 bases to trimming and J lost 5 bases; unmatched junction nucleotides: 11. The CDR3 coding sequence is TGTGCCAGCAACCTTCCGGGACAGGGGACGGATCAGCCCCAGCATTTT. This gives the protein CASNLPGQGTDQPQHF. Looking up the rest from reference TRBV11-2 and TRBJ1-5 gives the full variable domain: EAGVAQSPRYKIIEKRQSVAFWCNPISGHATLYWYQQILGQGPKLLIQFQNNGVVDDSQLPKDRFSAERLKGVDSTLKIQPAKLEDSAVYLCASNLPGQGTDQPQHFGDGTRLSIL.

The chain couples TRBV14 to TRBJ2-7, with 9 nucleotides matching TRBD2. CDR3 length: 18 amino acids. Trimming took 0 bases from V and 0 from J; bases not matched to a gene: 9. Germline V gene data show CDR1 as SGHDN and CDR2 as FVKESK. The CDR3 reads CASSQDLSGGPRSYEQYF. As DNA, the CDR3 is TGTGCCAGCAGCCAAGATCTGAGCGGGGGGCCTCGCTCCTACGAGCAGTACTTC.

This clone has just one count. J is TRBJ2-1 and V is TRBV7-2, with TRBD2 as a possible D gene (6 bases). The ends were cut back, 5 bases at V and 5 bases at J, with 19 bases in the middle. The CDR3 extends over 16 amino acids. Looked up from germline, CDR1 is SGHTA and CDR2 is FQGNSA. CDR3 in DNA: TGTGCCAGCAGCGGACACCGGGACTCTGTAAACAATGAGCAGTTCTTC. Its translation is CASSGHRDSVNNEQFF.

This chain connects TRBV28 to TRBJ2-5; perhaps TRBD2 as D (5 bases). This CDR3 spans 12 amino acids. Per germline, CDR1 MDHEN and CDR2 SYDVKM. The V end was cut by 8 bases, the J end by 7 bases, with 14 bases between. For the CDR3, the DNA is TGTGCCAGCGCTCTTTCCCGGGGGACCCAGTACTTC. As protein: CASALSRGTQYF.

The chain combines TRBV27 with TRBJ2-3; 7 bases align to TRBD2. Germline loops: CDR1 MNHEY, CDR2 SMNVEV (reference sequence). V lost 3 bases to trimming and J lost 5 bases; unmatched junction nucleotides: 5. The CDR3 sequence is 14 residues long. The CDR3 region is CASSFGGRGDTQYF. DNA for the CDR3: TGTGCCAGCAGTTTTGGCGGGAGAGGAGATACGCAGTATTTT.

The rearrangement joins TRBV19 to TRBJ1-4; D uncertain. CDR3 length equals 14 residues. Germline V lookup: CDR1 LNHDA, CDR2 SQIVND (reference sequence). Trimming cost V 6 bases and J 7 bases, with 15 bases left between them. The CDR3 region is CASSDLDAREKLFF. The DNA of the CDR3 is TGTGCCAGTAGCGATCTAGATGCGCGTGAAAAACTGTTTTTT.

The CDR3 coding sequence is TGCGCCAGCAGTCCCTTTACAGGGGAAACCGGGGAGCTGTTTTTT. It translates to CASSPFTGETGELFF. The J gene is TRBJ2-2, the V gene TRBV5-1; 7 bases fit TRBD1. Germline CDR1 and CDR2: SGHRS and YFSETQ. Germline trimming cut 5 bases from V and 5 bases from J; bases unmatched to any gene: 9. This CDR3 has 15 residues.

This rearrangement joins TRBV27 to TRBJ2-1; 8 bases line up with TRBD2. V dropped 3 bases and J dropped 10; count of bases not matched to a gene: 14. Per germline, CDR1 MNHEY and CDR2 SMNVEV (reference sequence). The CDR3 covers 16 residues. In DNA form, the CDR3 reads TGTGCCAGCAGTTTTGCCGGGAGGGTGCCCCTCGAAGAGCAGTTCTTC. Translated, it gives CASSFAGRVPLEEQFF.

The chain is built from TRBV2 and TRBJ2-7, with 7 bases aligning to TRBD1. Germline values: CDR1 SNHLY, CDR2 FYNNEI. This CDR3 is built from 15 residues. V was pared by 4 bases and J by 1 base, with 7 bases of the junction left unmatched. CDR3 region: CASSAWQGQSYEQYF. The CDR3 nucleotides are TGTGCCAGCAGTGCGTGGCAGGGACAGTCCTACGAGCAGTACTTC.

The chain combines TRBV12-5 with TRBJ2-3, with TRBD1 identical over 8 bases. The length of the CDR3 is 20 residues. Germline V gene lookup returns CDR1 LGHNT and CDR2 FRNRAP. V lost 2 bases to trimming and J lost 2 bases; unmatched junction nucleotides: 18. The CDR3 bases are TGTGCTAGTGGTTTGAGGCCACGGTGGGCCACAGGGGGACCCACAGATACGCAGTATTTT. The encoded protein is CASGLRPRWATGGPTDTQYF.

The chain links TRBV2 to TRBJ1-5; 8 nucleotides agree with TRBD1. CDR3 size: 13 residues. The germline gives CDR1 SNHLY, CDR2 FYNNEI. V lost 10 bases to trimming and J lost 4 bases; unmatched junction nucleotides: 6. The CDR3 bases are TGTGCCACTGTCCAGGGGGCGAATCAGCCCCAGCATTTT. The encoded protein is CATVQGANQPQHF.

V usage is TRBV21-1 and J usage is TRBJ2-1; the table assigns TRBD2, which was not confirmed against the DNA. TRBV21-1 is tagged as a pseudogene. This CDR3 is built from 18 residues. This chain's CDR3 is CASSKLGAPGRVYNEQFF. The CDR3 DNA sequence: TGTGCCAGCAGCAAATTAGGTGCCCCTGGGAGGGTCTACAATGAGCAGTTCTTC.